Listed below are T cell receptor beta chains from one sample, sequenced in a study of cytomegalovirus exposure and HLA in healthy donors. The repertoire was sequenced with immunoSEQ multiplex PCR; TCRdb's copy has only in-frame clones and lacks some. This sample yields 110,000 or so clones, of which around 77% are seen a single time; less than 6% belongs to the top ten. The specimen sequenced was PBMCs. The origin of the receptors is a woman aged 25 to 39 in good health and CMV-seropositive. Both conserved end residues are part of each CDR3. Each record gives: J gene, V gene, CDR3 protein.

TRBJ2-3 TRBV28 CASSGSGGEIDTQYF
TRBJ1-5 TRBV19 CASSPSKNSNQPQHF
TRBJ2-3 TRBV15 CATSSGLREGLIDTQYF
TRBJ2-6 TRBV7-9 CASSNTDSGANVLTF
TRBJ2-1 TRBV29-1 CSVGGLAGGTTYNEQFF
TRBJ2-5 TRBV7-9 CASSLDRATQETQYF
TRBJ1-1 TRBV27 CASVSGSEAFF
TRBJ1-6 TRBV4-2 CASSSFLEGGNSPLHF
TRBJ1-2 TRBV18 CASSSRTVSVDYGYTF
TRBJ2-1 TRBV7-9 CSSSLVRGLYNEQFF
TRBJ2-3 TRBV18 CASSLDRTDTQYF
TRBJ2-5 TRBV9 CASSVGNGGGNGETQYF
TRBJ1-3 TRBV9 CASSIKVGDTIYF
TRBJ1-1 TRBV5-1 CASSLERLGAEAFF
TRBJ1-2 TRBV19 CASSNAPPGDITSLGYTF
TRBJ2-2 TRBV7-9 CASSLLQGDTGELFF
TRBJ2-7 TRBV4-1 CASSQEYQAHYEQYF
TRBJ1-1 TRBV19 CASSMGRNLEAFF
TRBJ1-2 TRBV6-7 CASSYCRGQGAFWGYTF
TRBJ2-3 TRBV6-1 CASSEVAGDTQYF
TRBJ2-7 TRBV19 CASGGVGVHEQYF
. TRBV11-3 CASSFSYEQYF
TRBJ2-5 TRBV30 CAWSGAGGETQYF
TRBJ1-2 TRBV19 CASSTPSSGQMSGRDYGYTF
TRBJ1-5 TRBV5-3 CARGLPGDQPQHF
TRBJ2-4 TRBV21-1 CASSHTGIAKNIQYF
TRBJ2-2 TRBV27 CASSPRQSTRELFF
TRBJ2-7 TRBV7-9 CASSRTNSYEQYF
TRBJ2-1 TRBV4-1 CASSQTTSGSYNEQFF
TRBJ1-2 TRBV5-4 CASSAGTGTNYGYTF
TRBJ2-3 TRBV30 CAWSVSPTQYF
TRBJ2-6 TRBV25-1 CASSGTGGTAGANVLTF
TRBJ2-1 TRBV7-9 CASSLSESNEQFF
TRBJ1-1 TRBV6-5 CASNKFRNTEAFF
TRBJ1-4 TRBV5-4 CATKTGGSTNEKLFF
TRBJ2-5 TRBV7-6 CASSLGLRVTQYF
TRBJ1-1 TRBV9 CASGEGVYTEAFF
TRBJ2-1 TRBV7-9 CASRTDRWVYQQFF
TRBJ1-1 TRBV9 CASSREGDTEAFF
TRBJ1-6 TRBV7-3 CASSLNPQGYNSPLHF
TRBJ1-5 TRBV19 CASSEMRGNQPQHF
TRBJ2-7 TRBV11-2 CASSLSLLSGLAEAYEQYF
TRBJ2-3 TRBV5-4 CASSLVASGGIGTQYF
TRBJ2-1 TRBV10-2 CASSDVTSGRNNEQFF
TRBJ2-2 TRBV10-1 CASSEGSTSLGGELFF
TRBJ1-2 TRBV2 CASSEENRGGGYTF
TRBJ1-4 TRBV19 CASTPGGARATNEKLFF
TRBJ2-7 TRBV30 CAWRGGYEQYF
TRBJ1-4 TRBV11-3 CASSQGGVTNEKLFF
TRBJ2-5 TRBV10-3 CAISVRYPPETQYF
TRBJ1-6 TRBV19 CASSIARTGNSPLHF
TRBJ2-3 TRBV7-3 CASSLWPGRGVSDTQYF
TRBJ1-2 TRBV5-1 CASSRPGQGANYGYTF
. TRBV30 CAWSSLETGFSYEQYF
TRBJ2-7 TRBV6-5 CASSGQGITYEQYF
. TRBV30 CAWRSSGGPYEQYF
TRBJ2-5 TRBV27 CASSFLAGGRGTQYF
TRBJ2-7 TRBV13 CASSILASGGYEQYF
TRBJ1-1 TRBV18 CASSTGTLRPEAFF
TRBJ2-7 TRBV29-1 CSAGTSGVSSYEQYF